One and the same sample provided the 8 T cell receptor beta chains below, sequenced in a study of T cell responses to AZD1222 COVID-19 vaccine. This table comes from immunoSEQ multiplex PCR, and its TCRdb copy is limited to in-frame clones, with some not included. Among about 220,000 clones listed, under 95% were seen once. This specimen was peripheral blood, taken on day 0 of MenACWY control vaccination. These receptors were obtained from an adult in good health.

This clone appeared once. This chain connects TRBV18 to TRBJ1-2; D not certain. V was trimmed by 2 bases and J by 2 bases, leaving 3 bases between them. Per germline, CDR1 KGHSH and CDR2 LQKENI. The CDR3 length is 12 residues. The CDR3 region is CASSPGNYGYTF. CDR3 nucleotide sequence: TGTGCCAGCTCACCAGGGAACTATGGCTACACCTTC.

This clone was observed once. V usage is TRBV7-2 and J usage is TRBJ2-7; D gene unclear. CDR1 and CDR2 from the germline V gene are SGHTA and FQGNSA. V dropped 1 base and J dropped 2 bases, with 12 bases sitting between them. The CDR3 length is 15 residues. The CDR3 DNA follows: TGTGCCAGCAGCTTAGACTCAAACATACCCTACGAGCAGTACTTC. This codes for CASSLDSNIPYEQYF.

The table lists this clone with a count of one. The gene calls are TRBV3-1 (or the pseudogene TRBV3-2) and TRBJ2-7; no clear D. Germline loops: CDR1 LGHDT, CDR2 YNNKEL (reference sequence). V dropped 1 base and J dropped 3 bases, with 7 bases sitting between them. The CDR3 consists of 13 residues. In DNA form, the CDR3 reads TGTGCCAGCAGCCAAGTACCGGGCTACGAGCAGTACTTC. Translated: CASSQVPGYEQYF.

The rearrangement links TRBV12-5 to TRBJ1-5, with TRBD1 as a possible D gene (6 bases). With 0 bases removed from V and 2 bases from J, the gap between germline ends came to 11 bases. There are 16 residues in the CDR3. Per the germline V gene, CDR1 is LGHNT and CDR2 is FRNRAP. CDR3 in DNA: TGTGCTAGTGGTTTGGTAGAGGCAGGGGGCAATCAGCCCCAGCATTTT. This gives the protein CASGLVEAGGNQPQHF.

The V gene is TRBV19, the J gene TRBJ2-2; 10 bases line up with TRBD1. Germline assignment: CDR1 LNHDA and CDR2 SQIVND (reference sequence). V lost 7 bases to trimming and J lost 9 bases; unmatched junction nucleotides: 11. The CDR3 spans 15 residues. In DNA form, the CDR3 reads TGTGCCAGTAAACCGGGACAGGGGCCCGGCTGGGAGCTGTTTTTT. The encoded protein is CASKPGQGPGWELFF.

Worth noting for this clone: A read error may account for a junction end that differs from germline. The rearrangement uses TRBV3-1 (or the pseudogene TRBV3-2) and TRBJ2-2; perhaps TRBD2 as D (6 bases). The CDR3 extends over 17 amino acids. The germline V gene encodes CDR1 LGHDT and CDR2 YNNKEL (reference sequence). The CDR3 region has the DNA TGTGCCAGCAGCCAAAAGGAGGGGATTTGGAACGCCGGGGAGCTGTTTTTT. Its protein is CASSQKEGIWNAGELFF.

CDR3 in amino acids: CASSDYVGGGGNTGELFF. The CDR3 coding sequence is TGCGCCAGCAGCGACTATGTTGGAGGGGGCGGGAACACCGGGGAGCTGTTTTTT. The chain has TRBV4-3 and TRBJ2-2, with TRBD1 as a possible D gene (7 bases). Germline V gene sequence: CDR1 LGHNA, CDR2 YSLEER. This CDR3 region has 18 residues. V dropped 5 bases and J dropped 1 base, with 20 bases sitting between them.

V gene TRBV7-3 combines with J gene TRBJ2-3; TRBD2 matches at 9 bases. CDR3 size: 16 residues. Germline values: CDR1 SGHTA, CDR2 FQGTGA. Losses at the gene ends were 2 bases for V and 6 bases for J; bases not matched to a gene: 9. DNA of the CDR3: TGTGCCAGCAGCTTATCCGGTAGCGGGGGATTGGATACGCAGTATTTT. Protein: CASSLSGSGGLDTQYF.